The present T cell receptor (beta chain) was sequenced within a study of T cell responses to AZD1222 COVID-19 vaccine. Study-level points and caveats: Regions left unmutated in variants are reportedly the target of nearly half of spike-specific TCRs. Clonal diversity was possibly underestimated, and white British individuals and females predominated among donors.

Clones were sequenced by immunoSEQ multiplex PCR, and TCRdb holds only the in-frame ones, with some missing. Of 150,000 to 200,000 clones listed, about 92% are singletons. Concerning this clone itself: The antigen is not known.

The sequence came from an adult in good health. Sequences were derived from peripheral blood, sampled on day 0 of AZD1222 vaccination.

The CDR3 region has the DNA TGCGCCAGCAGCTTGTTAGGGGGAGTGGATCAGCCCCAGCATTTT. Its protein is CASSLLGGVDQPQHF. The chain is built from TRBV5-1 and TRBJ1-5; perhaps TRBD1 as D (6 bases). Trimming left V 1 base short and J 5 bases short, with 13 bases between. The CDR3 totals 15 residues. Germline CDR1 is SGHRS and CDR2 is YFSETQ.